Included here is one T cell receptor (beta chain) sequence, with context. TCRdb's copy holds only in-frame clones and misses some; the assay was immunoSEQ multiplex PCR. The sample comprises some 15,000 clones, around 69% of which are singletons, and 2.6% rests with the top ten. Germline V CDR1 and CDR2: SNHLY, FYNNEI. This CDR3 comprises 12 residues. Deletions cut 3 bases from V and 7 bases from J, with 9 bases between. The sample originates from a study of neoadjuvant anti-PD-1 for oral cavity cancer. Overall study context: Most patients had three to four biweekly doses of 3 mg/kg nivolumab before resection.

The sequence was collected from a person aged 35 to 85 with oral cavity squamous cell carcinoma. This sequence joins TRBV2 and TRBJ1-2; a possible D gene is TRBD1 (5 bases). The sample was PBMCs, taken before nivolumab (anti-PD-1) treatment. The CDR3 is CASSEQGGGYTF. The CDR3 region has the DNA TGTGCCAGCAGTGAGCAGGGTGGTGGCTACACCTTC.